This T cell receptor beta chain appears in the sequencing data of a study of shared clonotypes between healthy human individuals. Details on this clone: Its matching antigen is unknown.

The assay was immunoSEQ multiplex PCR, and TCRdb's table has in-frame clones only and misses some. This repertoire shows some 2,100,000 clones, around 95% found once; its top ten account for roughly 0.13%. Whole-study findings and limits: Naive CD4 clonotype sharing across a handful of donors was about 5%.

V dropped 4 bases and J dropped 2; count of bases not matched to a gene: 4. Germline values: CDR1 SNHLY, CDR2 FYNNEI. This CDR3 contains 14 residues. J is TRBJ2-7 and V is TRBV2, with TRBD1 identical over 8 bases. The specimen was naive CD4+ T cells sorted from blood. Subset meaning: CD45RA+ positively selected. The TCR comes from a man aged 18 to 30 in good health. This chain's CDR3 is CASSAPGQAYEQYF. In nucleotides, the CDR3 is TGTGCCAGCAGTGCCCCGGGACAGGCCTACGAGCAGTACTTC. The variable domain in full, completed from reference TRBV2 and TRBJ2-7, reads EPEVTQTPSHQVTQMGQEVILRCVPISNHLYFYWYRQILGQKVEFLVSFYNNEISEKSEIFDDQFSVERPDGSNFTLKIRSTKLEDSAMYFCASSAPGQAYEQYFGPGTRLTVT.